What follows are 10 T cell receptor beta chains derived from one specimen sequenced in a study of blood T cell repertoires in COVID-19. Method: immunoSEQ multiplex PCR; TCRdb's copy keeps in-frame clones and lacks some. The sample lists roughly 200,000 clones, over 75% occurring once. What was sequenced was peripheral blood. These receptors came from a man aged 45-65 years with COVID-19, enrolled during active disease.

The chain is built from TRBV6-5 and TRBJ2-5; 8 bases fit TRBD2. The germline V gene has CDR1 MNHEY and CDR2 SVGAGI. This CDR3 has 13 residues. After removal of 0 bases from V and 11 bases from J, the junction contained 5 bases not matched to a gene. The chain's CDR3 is CASSYSIQREQYF. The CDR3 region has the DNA TGTGCCAGCAGTTACTCGATCCAGCGGGAGCAGTACTTC.

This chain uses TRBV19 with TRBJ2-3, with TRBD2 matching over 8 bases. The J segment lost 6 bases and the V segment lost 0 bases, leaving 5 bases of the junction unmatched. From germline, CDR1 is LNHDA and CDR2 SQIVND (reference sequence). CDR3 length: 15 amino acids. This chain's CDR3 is CASSIDRGLVDTQYF. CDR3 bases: TGTGCCAGTAGTATAGATCGGGGACTAGTCGATACGCAGTATTTT.

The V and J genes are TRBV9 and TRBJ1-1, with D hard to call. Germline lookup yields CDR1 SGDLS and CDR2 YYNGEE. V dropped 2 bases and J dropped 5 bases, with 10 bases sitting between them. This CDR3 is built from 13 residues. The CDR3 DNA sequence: TGTGCCAGCAGCGTGCCGGGTGAAACTGAAGCTTTCTTT. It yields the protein CASSVPGETEAFF.

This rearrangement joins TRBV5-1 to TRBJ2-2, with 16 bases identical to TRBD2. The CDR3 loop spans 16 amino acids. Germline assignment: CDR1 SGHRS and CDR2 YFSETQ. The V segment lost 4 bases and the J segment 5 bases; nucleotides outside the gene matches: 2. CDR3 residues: CASSPGLAGGTGELFF. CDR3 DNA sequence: TGCGCCAGCAGCCCGGGACTAGCGGGAGGGACCGGGGAGCTGTTTTTT.

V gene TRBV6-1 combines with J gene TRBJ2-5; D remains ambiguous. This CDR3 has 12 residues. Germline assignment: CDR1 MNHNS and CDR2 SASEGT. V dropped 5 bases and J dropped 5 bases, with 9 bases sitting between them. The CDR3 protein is CASSLSPETQYF. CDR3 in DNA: TGTGCCAGCAGTCTCTCCCCCGAGACCCAGTACTTC.

DNA of the CDR3: TGTGCCAGTAGTATCGCTCAGGGGACAGTGGAGACCCAGTACTTC. Translation gives CASSIAQGTVETQYF. The chain carries TRBV19 and TRBJ2-5; TRBD1 aligns across 7 bases. J lost 5 bases, V lost 3 bases, and 9 bases had no gene match. Germline V gene data show CDR1 as LNHDA and CDR2 as SQIVND (reference sequence). This CDR3 has 15 amino acids.

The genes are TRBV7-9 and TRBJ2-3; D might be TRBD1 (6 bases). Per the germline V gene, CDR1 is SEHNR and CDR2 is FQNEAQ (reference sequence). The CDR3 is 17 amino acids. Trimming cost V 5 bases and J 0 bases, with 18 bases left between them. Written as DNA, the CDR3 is TGTGCCAGCAGCCAGGGGTCTCTTTCCTTTAGCACAGATACGCAGTATTTT. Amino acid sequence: CASSQGSLSFSTDTQYF.

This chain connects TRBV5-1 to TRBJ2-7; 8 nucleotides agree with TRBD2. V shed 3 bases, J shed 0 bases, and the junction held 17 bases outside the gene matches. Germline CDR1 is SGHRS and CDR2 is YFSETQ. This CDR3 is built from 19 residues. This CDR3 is CASSSRREAGDVGSYEQYF. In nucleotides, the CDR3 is TGCGCCAGCAGCTCCCGGCGGGAAGCGGGAGATGTTGGCTCCTACGAGCAGTACTTC.

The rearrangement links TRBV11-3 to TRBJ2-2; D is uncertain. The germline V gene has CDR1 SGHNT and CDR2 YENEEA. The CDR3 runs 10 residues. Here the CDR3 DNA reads TGTGCTAGAAACACCGGGGAGCTGTTTTTT. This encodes CARNTGELFF.

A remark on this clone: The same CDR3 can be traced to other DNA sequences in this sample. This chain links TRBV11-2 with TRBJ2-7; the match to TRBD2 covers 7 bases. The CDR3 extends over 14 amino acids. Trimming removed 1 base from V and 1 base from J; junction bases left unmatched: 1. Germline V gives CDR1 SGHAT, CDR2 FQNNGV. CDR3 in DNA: TGTGCCAGCAGCTTAGCGGGAGGATCCTACGAGCAGTACTTC. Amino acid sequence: CASSLAGGSYEQYF. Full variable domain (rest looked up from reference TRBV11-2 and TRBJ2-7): EAGVAQSPRYKIIEKRQSVAFWCNPISGHATLYWYQQILGQGPKLLIQFQNNGVVDDSQLPKDRFSAERLKGVDSTLKIQPAKLEDSAVYLCASSLAGGSYEQYFGPGTRLTVT.